The 10 T cell receptor beta chains given below trace back to one sample, sequenced in a study of T cell responses to AZD1222 COVID-19 vaccine. Sequencing used immunoSEQ multiplex PCR; TCRdb keeps in-frame clones, though not all of them. This table has about 140,000 clones, 92% appearing once. Sample: peripheral blood, taken on day 0 of AZD1222 vaccination. The receptors originated from an adult in good health.

The V gene is TRBV30, the J gene TRBJ2-5; weak D call: TRBD2 (5 bases). The CDR3 is made up of 14 amino acids. CDR1 and CDR2 (germline): GTSNPN, SVGIG (reference sequence). Trimming stripped 2 bases from V and 4 bases from J, with 14 bases between. In DNA form, the CDR3 reads TGTGCCTGGAGTCCCTCTAGCATCACAGAGACCCAGTACTTC. Its translation: CAWSPSSITETQYF.

The CDR3 sequence is CSVGGLAGSYEQYF. The CDR3 coding sequence is TGCAGCGTGGGGGGACTAGCTGGATCCTACGAGCAGTACTTC. This rearrangement joins TRBV29-1 to TRBJ2-7; 9 positions agree with TRBD2. Losses at the gene ends were 6 bases for V and 1 base for J; bases not matched to a gene: 7. The CDR3 has 14 amino acids. Germline-derived CDR1 and CDR2 are SQVTM and ANQGSEA.

This chain uses TRBV3-1 (or the pseudogene TRBV3-2) with TRBJ2-1, with no clear D. The V and J ends lost 2 bases and 4 bases respectively, with 3 bases between them. From germline, CDR1 is LGHDT and CDR2 YNNKEL (reference sequence). The CDR3 is made up of 12 amino acids. CDR3 coding DNA: TGTGCCAGCAGCCAACTGTACAATGAGCAGTTCTTC. Amino acid sequence: CASSQLYNEQFF.

V usage is TRBV7-8 and J usage is TRBJ1-1; TRBD1 agrees at 7 bases. Germline trimming cut 5 bases from V and 11 bases from J; bases unmatched to any gene: 14. The CDR3 is 14 amino acids. Germline lookup yields CDR1 SGHVS and CDR2 FQNEAQ. CDR3 DNA: TGTGCCAGCAGCCAGGGGGGGAGTTTATGGTTGGCTTTCTTT. This sequence encodes CASSQGGSLWLAFF. Using reference TRBV7-8 and TRBJ1-1 for the parts outside the CDR3, the full variable domain is GAGVSQSPRYKVAKRGQDVALRCDPISGHVSLFWYQQALGQGPEFLTYFQNEAQLDKSGLPSDRFFAERPEGSVSTLKIQRTQQEDSAVYLCASSQGGSLWLAFFGQGTRLTVV.

CDR3 loop: CASSPGGANWYF. The CDR3 nucleotides read TGTGCCAGCAGCCCAGGGGGCGCGAACTGGTACTTC. J is TRBJ2-7 and V is TRBV7-9; TRBD1 matches 8 bases. V shed 5 bases, J shed 12 bases, and the junction held 9 bases outside the gene matches. Germline values: CDR1 SEHNR, CDR2 FQNEAQ (reference sequence). This CDR3 is built from 12 residues.

The chain couples TRBV19 to TRBJ1-2; D call uncertain. Germline CDR1 reads LNHDA; CDR2 reads SQIVND (reference sequence). Trimming removed 3 bases from V and 6 bases from J, with 17 bases in between. The CDR3 has 15 amino acids. CDR3 nucleotides: TGTGCCAGTAGTATGGACCTTCGAGGGAGGGATGGCTACACCTTC. It encodes CASSMDLRGRDGYTF.

This clone has only a few counts. The CDR3 DNA sequence: TGTGCCAGCAGCGCTACAGGGTCTTCAGAGACCCAGTACTTC. This encodes CASSATGSSETQYF. The genes are TRBV9 and TRBJ2-5; the D gene is possibly TRBD1 (6 bases). V was trimmed by 3 bases and J by 4 bases, leaving 13 bases between them. The V gene's germline CDR1 is SGDLS and CDR2 YYNGEE. The CDR3 consists of 14 residues.

The V gene is TRBV20-1, the J gene TRBJ2-7; 9 positions agree with TRBD1. The germline CDR1 and CDR2 sequences are DFQATT and SNEGSKA (reference sequence). The V segment lost 3 bases and the J segment 0 bases; nucleotides outside the gene matches: 9. The CDR3 sequence is 16 residues long. The CDR3 here is CSASNDGTGYSYEQYF. CDR3 sequence (DNA): TGCAGTGCTAGTAACGATGGGACAGGGTACTCCTACGAGCAGTACTTC.

The CDR3 region is CASSLPVGGSEKLFF. The DNA of the CDR3 is TGTGCCAGCAGCTTACCGGTAGGAGGTAGTGAAAAACTGTTTTTT. The rearrangement joins TRBV7-2 to TRBJ1-4, with no clear D. CDR3 size: 15 residues. Germline V gene sequence: CDR1 SGHTA, CDR2 FQGNSA. V shed 2 bases and J shed 7 bases, with 14 bases lying between them.

The CDR3 loop is CASSWDRGDYEQYF. The CDR3 region has the DNA TGTGCCAGCAGCTGGGACAGAGGAGACTACGAGCAGTACTTC. The chain employs TRBV7-9 and TRBJ2-7; 7 nucleotides agree with TRBD1. Per the germline V gene, CDR1 is SEHNR and CDR2 is FQNEAQ (reference sequence). The CDR3 has 14 residues. V dropped 4 bases and J dropped 3; count of bases not matched to a gene: 6.